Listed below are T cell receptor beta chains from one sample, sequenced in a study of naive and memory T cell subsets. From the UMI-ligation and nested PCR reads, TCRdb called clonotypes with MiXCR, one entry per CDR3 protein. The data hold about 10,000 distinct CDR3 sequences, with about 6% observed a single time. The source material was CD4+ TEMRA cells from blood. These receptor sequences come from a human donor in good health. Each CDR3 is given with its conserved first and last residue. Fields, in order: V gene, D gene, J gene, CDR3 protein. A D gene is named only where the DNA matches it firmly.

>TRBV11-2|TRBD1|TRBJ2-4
CASSLRTGGNIQYF
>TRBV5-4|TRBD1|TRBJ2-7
CASSFRDRVWEQYF
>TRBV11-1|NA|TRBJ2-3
CASSSQLVGLADTQYF
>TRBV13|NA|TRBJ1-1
CASSLSLGQRAFF
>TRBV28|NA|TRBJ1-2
CASSRGPSPRYGYTF
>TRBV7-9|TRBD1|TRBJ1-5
CASSPHVTGAPNQPQHF
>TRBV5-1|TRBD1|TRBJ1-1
CASSPRDRGGSEAFF
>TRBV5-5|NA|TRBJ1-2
CASSFAGRSGYTF
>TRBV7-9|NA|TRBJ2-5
CASSRSPSGGQETQYF
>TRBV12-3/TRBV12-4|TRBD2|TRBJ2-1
CASSFSTSGIEQFF
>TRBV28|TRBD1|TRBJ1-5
CASRTRQGLFNQPQHF
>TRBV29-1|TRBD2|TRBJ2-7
CSVRDYYEQYF
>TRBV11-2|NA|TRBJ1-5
CASSFTGSNQPQHF
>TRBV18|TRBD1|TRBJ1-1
CASSQLGQPNTEAFF
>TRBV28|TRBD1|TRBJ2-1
CASSLYGTGAYNEQFF
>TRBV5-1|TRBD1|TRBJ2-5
CASSLGKGQGQETQYF
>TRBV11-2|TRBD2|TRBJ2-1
CASSLRRTSGDEQFF
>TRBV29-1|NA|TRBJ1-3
CSVEGTELGNTIYF
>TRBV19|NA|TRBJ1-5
CASSSYPTSSGTLNQPQHF
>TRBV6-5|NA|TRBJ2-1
CASTGQIPYNEQFF
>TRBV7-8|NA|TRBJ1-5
CASSLQGINQPQHF
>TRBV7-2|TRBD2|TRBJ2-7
CASSLEGLLSTPRSYEQYF
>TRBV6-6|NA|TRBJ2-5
CASSHYREGETQYF
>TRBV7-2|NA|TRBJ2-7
CASSLKVYEQYF
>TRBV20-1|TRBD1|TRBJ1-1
CSATAPGQVMNTEAFF
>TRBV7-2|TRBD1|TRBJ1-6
CASSAQGTGASPLHF
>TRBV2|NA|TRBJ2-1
CASSGDYNEQFF
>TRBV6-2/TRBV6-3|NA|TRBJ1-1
CASSFLAQGAEAFF
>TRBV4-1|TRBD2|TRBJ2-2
CASSRGGTNTGELFF
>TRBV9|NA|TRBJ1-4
CASSGSHSTNEKLFF
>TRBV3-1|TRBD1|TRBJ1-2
CASRPTPDREANYGYTF
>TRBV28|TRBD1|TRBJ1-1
CASRPTGAVFTEAFF
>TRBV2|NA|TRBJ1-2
CASSPEPGYTF
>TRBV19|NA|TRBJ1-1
CASIGRWEDTEAFF
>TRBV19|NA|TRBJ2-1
CATRGQQNYNEQFF
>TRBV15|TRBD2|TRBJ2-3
CATNSGGAGTQYF
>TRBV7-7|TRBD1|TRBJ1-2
CASSLGDRLPLYGYTF
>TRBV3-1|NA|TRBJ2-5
CASRKIGPPLTTATTQETQYF
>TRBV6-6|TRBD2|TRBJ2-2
CASSRPTSGGATGELFF
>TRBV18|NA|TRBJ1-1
CASSAGLNTEAFF
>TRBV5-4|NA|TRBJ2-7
CASSLFGDFYEQYF